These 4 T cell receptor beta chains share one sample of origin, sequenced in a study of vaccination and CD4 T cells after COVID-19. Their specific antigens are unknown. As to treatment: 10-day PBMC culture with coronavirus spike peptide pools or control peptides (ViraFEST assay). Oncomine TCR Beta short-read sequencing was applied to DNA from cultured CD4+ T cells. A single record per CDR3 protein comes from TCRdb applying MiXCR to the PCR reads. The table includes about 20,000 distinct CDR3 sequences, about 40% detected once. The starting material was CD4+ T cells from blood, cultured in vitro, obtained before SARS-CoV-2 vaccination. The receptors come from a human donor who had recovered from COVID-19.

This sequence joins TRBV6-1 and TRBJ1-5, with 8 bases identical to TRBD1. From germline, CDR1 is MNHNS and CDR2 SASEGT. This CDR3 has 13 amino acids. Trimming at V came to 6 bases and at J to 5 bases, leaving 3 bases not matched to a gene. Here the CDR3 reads CASRGTGDQPQHF. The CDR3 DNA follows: TGTGCCAGCAGGGGGACAGGAGATCAGCCCCAGCATTTT.

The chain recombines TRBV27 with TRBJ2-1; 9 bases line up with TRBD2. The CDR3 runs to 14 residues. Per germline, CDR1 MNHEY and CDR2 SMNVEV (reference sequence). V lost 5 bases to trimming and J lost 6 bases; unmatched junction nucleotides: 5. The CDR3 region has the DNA TGTGCCAGCAGTCTCGCGGGAGGGCCCAATGAGCAGTTCTTC. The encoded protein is CASSLAGGPNEQFF.

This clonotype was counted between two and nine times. The DNA of the CDR3 is TGTGCCAGCAGCCAAGGTGGCAGCCTAGTTGAAGCTTTCTTT. Encoded protein: CASSQGGSLVEAFF. The chain uses TRBV6-2 or TRBV6-3 and TRBJ1-1, with D unclear. Trimming stripped 6 bases from V and 7 bases from J, with 18 bases between. There are 14 residues in the CDR3. CDR1 MNHEY and CDR2 SVGEGT come from the germline V gene.

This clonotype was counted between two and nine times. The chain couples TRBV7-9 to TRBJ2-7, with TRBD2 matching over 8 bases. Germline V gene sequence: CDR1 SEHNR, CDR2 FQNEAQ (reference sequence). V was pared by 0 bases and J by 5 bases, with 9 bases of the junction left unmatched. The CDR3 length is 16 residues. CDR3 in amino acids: CASSLAVSGSGHEQYF. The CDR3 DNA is TGTGCCAGCAGCTTAGCTGTGAGCGGGAGTGGTCACGAGCAGTACTTC.